This TCR beta chain derives from a study of blood T cell repertoires in COVID-19 (dated by TCRdb to between 2020 and 2021). Concerning the study at large: The collaborator samples originated in the United States, Italy and Spain and spanned the acute and convalescent phases of COVID-19. The material from the prospective study consisted of cDNA or gDNA derived from T cells, B-cell-depleted T cells, or PBMCs. Subjects who had been exposed to COVID-19, were actively infected with it, or had recovered from it provided the deeply sampled blood TCRbeta repertoires that made up the dataset. A freely available public database, intended as a resource for researchers studying the immune response to SARS-CoV-2, is where the repertoires were released. Samples came from the ongoing ImmuneRACE study (first 160 participants) plus 1,254 subjects from 6 global collaborators. The sample metadata nearly always contained a de-identified subject ID, COVID-19 status, age in years and sex. Where available, HLA class I and class II types were obtained from metadata supplied by the sample provider rather than from assay-based typing. Overall study results and their limits: Clinical and demographic metadata were provided uncurated, with the amount varying by source and participant.

The immunoSEQ Assay, a bias-controlled multiplex PCR, was used to amplify TCRbeta CDR3 regions from genomic DNA. As for the authors' bioinformatics: Nucleated cell counts per sample were estimated from amplification of reference gene primers within the assay. To quantify the absolute abundance of each unique TCRbeta CDR3 rearrangement, sequence reads were collapsed and filtered. For each sample, productive Simpson clonality was calculated as the square root of Simpson's diversity index over productive rearrangements. The table comes from immuneACCESS by way of TCRdb, which keeps in-frame sequences with V and J called. Part of the clones is missing from these tables; in studies checked, under half for an unresolved V gene and the rest for unknown reasons. The D gene and trimming were derived from the DNA, and the V and J assignments and clone size from that table. In this sample the table shows approximately 170,000 clones, under 85% of which occur a single time. The ten largest clones take up over 10% of the sample.

This clone was seen only once. The clone's antigen remains unknown. Within one base of it there is no much larger clone, and no base qualities were kept. Another Seattle source contributed samples from volunteer blood donors who had recovered from COVID-19. Whole blood was collected in K2EDTA tubes by collaborating institutions according to the institutions' own protocols. For TCRbeta analysis, collaborators shipped samples as frozen whole blood, isolated PBMCs, or DNA extracted from either of those sample types. The sequenced sample was peripheral blood. The sequence came from a man between 65 and 85 years old who had recovered from COVID-19.

The nucleotide sequence reads TGTGCCAGCAGGGAGACGGCGGAATCCTACAATGAGCAGTTCTTC. The encoded protein is CASRETAESYNEQFF. Recombination connected TRBV6-5 to TRBJ2-1, with an unclear D gene assignment. The germline V gene supplies CDR1 MNHEY and CDR2 SVGAGI. The CDR3, from cysteine to phenylalanine, totals 15 residues. The entry retains the CDR3 DNA only, 45 bases that are in frame from base 1. V is shortened by 6 bases, J by 1 base, and the region joining them spans 13 bases.